This T cell receptor (beta chain) was profiled in a study of cytomegalovirus exposure and HLA in healthy donors. This clone was recorded at least ten times. It was with 60 Vbeta and 13 Jbeta primers that the PCR ran. Sequenced by immunoSEQ multiplex PCR; TCRdb stores in-frame clones only, minus some. The data contain under 200,000 clones, under 90% of them seen just once; the ten biggest clones take up approximately 1.9%. The CDR3 sequence is 15 residues long. Germline V lookup: CDR1 MNHNS, CDR2 SASEGT. V was shortened by 2 bases and J by 1 base, with 9 bases between the two germline ends. The chain employs TRBV6-1 and TRBJ2-1, with D possibly matching TRBD2 (5 bases). The source is a man aged 18 to 29 in good health and CMV-seronegative. The sample comprised PBMCs. This CDR3 reads CASSESEESYNEQFF. CDR3 bases: TGTGCCAGCAGTGAATCGGAGGAATCCTACAATGAGCAGTTCTTC.